This TCR beta chain emerged from a study of blood T cell repertoires in COVID-19. Germline V gene sequence: CDR1 LNHDA, CDR2 SQIVND (reference sequence). CDR3 size: 14 residues. The V and J ends lost 5 bases and 2 bases respectively, with 10 bases between them. TCRdb's copy holds only in-frame clones and misses some; the assay was immunoSEQ multiplex PCR. The table has fewer than 250,000 clones, less than 90% seen once; the top ten hold less than 20%. This sequence originates from a man aged 25 to 45 with active or convalescent COVID-19. The V gene is TRBV19, the J gene TRBJ1-3; tentatively, D is TRBD1 (6 bases). The sample comprised peripheral blood. CDR3 bases: TGTGCCAGTAGTGATACAGGGACTGGAAACACCATATATTTT. Its protein product is CASSDTGTGNTIYF.